These 19 T cell receptor beta chains came from one sample sequenced in a study of blood T cells in healthy people across ages. Next came a second PCR, run for about 7 to 11 cycles, which used a sample-barcoded 5' primer along with a J-beta primer mix. MiXCR was run by TCRdb on the 5' RACE reads, yielding one entry per CDR3 protein. The table shows a few hundred thousand distinct CDR3 sequences, with roughly half occurring only once. Sequencing was performed on blood. The receptors originated from a man aged 60-69 years in good health.

J is TRBJ2-7 and V is TRBV20-1; D remains ambiguous. The CDR3 runs to 15 residues. The V gene's germline CDR1 is DFQATT and CDR2 SNEGSKA (reference sequence). Trimming stripped 3 bases from V and 9 bases from J, with 24 bases between. CDR3 coding DNA: TGCAGTGCTAGGTGGACGGCCGTGGGTCCCCACGGGCAGTACTTC. Its translation is CSARWTAVGPHGQYF.

V usage is TRBV7-2 and J usage is TRBJ1-2, with D uncertain. CDR3 size: 15 residues. V was shortened by 0 bases and J by 7 bases, with 15 bases between the two germline ends. The germline V gene has CDR1 SGHTA and CDR2 FQGNSA. CDR3 DNA: TGTGCCAGCAGCTTAGCTGCGGGGTTGGGATCTGGCTACACCTTC. The encoded protein is CASSLAAGLGSGYTF.

In its sample, this clonotype was seen a few times. The V and J genes are TRBV27 and TRBJ2-7; D perhaps matches TRBD1 (5 bases). Looked up from germline, CDR1 is MNHEY and CDR2 is SMNVEV (reference sequence). CDR3 length: 14 residues. V gave up 2 bases and J gave up 1 base, with 9 bases separating them. CDR3 protein: CASSLSRASYEQYF. CDR3 sequence (DNA): TGTGCCAGCAGTTTAAGCAGGGCGTCCTACGAGCAGTACTTC.

This chain links TRBV30 with TRBJ1-4; D perhaps matches TRBD1 (6 bases). This CDR3 contains 13 residues. V was clipped by 4 bases and J by 6 bases, with 12 bases between them. The germline V gene encodes CDR1 GTSNPN and CDR2 SVGIG (reference sequence). CDR3 residues: CAWNRQGHEKLFF. CDR3 coding DNA: TGTGCCTGGAATAGGCAGGGGCATGAAAAACTGTTTTTT.

V usage is TRBV7-9 and J usage is TRBJ2-5, with TRBD2 matching over 8 bases. The length of the CDR3 is 18 residues. CDR1 and CDR2 (germline): SEHNR, FQNEAQ (reference sequence). With V trimmed by 1 base and J by 11 bases, 21 bases remained unmatched. The CDR3 coding sequence is TGTGCCAGCAGCTTAGTGGCCCTTACCGGGGGGGCGGAGGATGAGCAGTACTTC. This sequence encodes CASSLVALTGGAEDEQYF.

This clonotype came up once. The genes are TRBV10-3 and TRBJ1-2; 9 bases align to TRBD1. Trimming took 4 bases from V and 4 from J; bases not matched to a gene: 4. Per germline, CDR1 ENHRY and CDR2 SYGVKD. This CDR3 comprises 14 residues. The CDR3 nucleotides read TGTGCCATCAGTGGGCCGGGACAGGGCTATGGCTACACCTTC. Its protein product is CAISGPGQGYGYTF.

The chain carries TRBV29-1 and TRBJ2-7; maybe TRBD2 (5 bases). This CDR3 has 14 amino acids. Trimming cost V 4 bases and J 0 bases, with 13 bases left between them. Looked up from germline, CDR1 is SQVTM and CDR2 is ANQGSEA. The CDR3 bases are TGCAGCGTTGGCAGGTCGGGGAGCTCCTACGAGCAGTACTTC. Protein: CSVGRSGSSYEQYF.

This rearrangement joins TRBV5-1 to TRBJ2-3, with TRBD1 matching 9 bases. Germline CDR1 SGHRS, CDR2 YFSETQ. Trimming removed 4 bases from V and 6 bases from J; junction bases left unmatched: 9. The CDR3 runs to 15 residues. The CDR3 spells CASSARGTGRDTQYF. CDR3 sequence (DNA): TGCGCCAGCAGCGCCCGTGGGACAGGGCGGGATACGCAGTATTTT.

The chain joins TRBV2 to TRBJ2-3; 9 positions match TRBD1. The CDR3 has 15 residues. J was trimmed by 0 bases and V by 4 bases; bases with no gene match: 2. Germline CDR1 SNHLY, CDR2 FYNNEI. This CDR3 is CASSAGQGSTDTQYF. The DNA of the CDR3 is TGTGCCAGCAGTGCTGGACAGGGGAGCACAGATACGCAGTATTTT.

J is TRBJ2-4 and V is TRBV7-9; 7 bases map to TRBD1. CDR1 and CDR2 (germline): SEHNR, FQNEAQ (reference sequence). This CDR3 spans 13 amino acids. Trimming removed 5 bases from V and 7 bases from J; junction bases left unmatched: 5. Written as DNA, the CDR3 is TGTGCCAGCAGCCTGGACAGGACTAACATTCAGTACTTC. Its protein is CASSLDRTNIQYF.

Only a few counts were recorded for this clonotype. The chain uses TRBV7-2 and TRBJ2-5; D call uncertain. The germline gives CDR1 SGHTA, CDR2 FQGNSA. This CDR3 contains 13 residues. Between the trimmed V and J ends, which lost 4 bases and 5 bases, there was a span of 11 bases. The CDR3 sequence is CASSSYLSETQYF. The DNA for the CDR3 is TGTGCCAGCAGCTCGTACCTGTCGGAGACCCAGTACTTC.

This chain connects TRBV27 to TRBJ2-1, with 11 positions matching TRBD2. The CDR3 sequence is 18 residues long. The junction had 16 bases not matched to a gene; V was cut back by 4 bases and J by 8 bases. CDR1 and CDR2 from the germline V gene are MNHEY and SMNVEV (reference sequence). CDR3 nucleotide sequence: TGTGCCAGCAGTTCCCTTGGGCTTACTAGCGGGAGAGGCGATGAGCAGTTCTTC. This gives the protein CASSSLGLTSGRGDEQFF.

The rearrangement joins TRBV6-2 or TRBV6-3 to TRBJ1-2; TRBD1 might be the D (6 bases). CDR3 length: 14 residues. The ends were cut back, 6 bases at V and 1 base at J, with 12 bases in the middle. Germline lookup yields CDR1 MNHEY and CDR2 SVGEGT. The CDR3 is CASSPGHFNYGYTF. CDR3 DNA: TGTGCCAGCAGCCCGGGACACTTTAACTATGGCTACACCTTC.

The V gene is TRBV7-8, the J gene TRBJ2-1, with 11 bases identical to TRBD2. The germline V gene has CDR1 SGHVS and CDR2 FQNEAQ. V lost 6 bases and J lost 9; bases outside the gene matches: 10. The CDR3 consists of 15 residues. The CDR3 loop reads CASSSSGTSGGEQFF. Written as DNA, the CDR3 is TGTGCCAGCAGTTCTTCCGGGACTAGCGGCGGTGAGCAGTTCTTC.

In this sample, this clonotype turned up a few times. The chain joins TRBV20-1 to TRBJ2-1, with 10 positions matching TRBD2. Judging by the DNA end, TRBJ2-7 fits better; the J call may be wrong. The length of the CDR3 is 17 residues. Germline CDR1 is DFQATT and CDR2 is SNEGSKA (reference sequence). In DNA, the CDR3 is TGCAGTGCCTTAACCCGACTAGCGGGTAGCTCCTACAATGAGCAGTACTTC. Translated: CSALTRLAGSSYNEQYF.

This clonotype has a single count. The gene calls are TRBV20-1 and TRBJ2-7; tentatively, D is TRBD1 (6 bases). The CDR3 runs 15 residues. With 1 base removed from V and 4 bases from J, the gap between germline ends came to 17 bases. CDR1 and CDR2 (germline): DFQATT, SNEGSKA (reference sequence). The DNA of the CDR3 is TGCAGTGCTAGAGGTTCTACAGGGAACGAATACGAGCAGTACTTC. Amino acid sequence: CSARGSTGNEYEQYF.

The gene calls are TRBV20-1 and TRBJ2-4; the match to TRBD1 covers 8 bases. Germline-derived CDR1 and CDR2 are DFQATT and SNEGSKA (reference sequence). The CDR3 runs 12 residues. V lost 5 bases to trimming and J lost 8 bases; unmatched junction nucleotides: 5. CDR3 nucleotide sequence: TGCAGTGCTGGACAGGGTATATACATTCAGTACTTC. Amino acid sequence: CSAGQGIYIQYF.

The chain recombines TRBV12-3 or TRBV12-4 with TRBJ2-7; TRBD1 agrees at 7 bases. This CDR3 spans 15 amino acids. V dropped 8 bases and J dropped 7; count of bases not matched to a gene: 17. The CDR3 DNA reads TGTGCCAGCCGAAGCCAAACAGGGGAGAAGGTGGAGCAGTACTTC. Its protein is CASRSQTGEKVEQYF.

V gene TRBV4-1 combines with J gene TRBJ2-7; 7 bases are a match to TRBD2. After removal of 6 bases from V and 2 bases from J, the junction contained 7 bases not matched to a gene. The length of the CDR3 is 14 residues. Germline loops: CDR1 MGHRA, CDR2 YSYEKL. CDR3 residues: CASSVSGTTYEQYF. The CDR3 DNA sequence: TGCGCCAGCAGTGTGTCAGGGACTACCTACGAGCAGTACTTC.